These T cell receptor beta chains were read from a single sample in a study of regulatory T cells in long-lasting Graves disease. A single record per CDR3 protein comes from TCRdb applying MiXCR to the multiplex PCR reads. The sample includes some 340,000 distinct CDR3 sequences, 10% to 15% of them seen just once. This same sample was also taken into another study, of T cells in Graves' hyperthyroidism and ophthalmopathy.

This specimen was peripheral blood mononuclear cells (PBMCs), taken at new diagnosis, from a patient treated with antithyroid drugs. These receptors all stem from a woman between 18 and 29 years old with Graves disease. Both conserved end residues are part of each CDR3. The D gene is left open where the match is weak. Only some rows state a clone size, as once, few, many or a class for expanded clones.

d_gene,v_gene,abundance,j_gene,CDR3aa,CDR3nt
TRBD2,TRBV11-2,many,TRBJ2-1,CASSPYRVRESYNEQFF,TGTGCCAGCAGCCCATATCGAGTGCGGGAGTCCTACAATGAGCAGTTCTTC
-,TRBV29-1,-,TRBJ1-1,CSGHNTEAFF,TGCAGCGGGCATAACACTGAAGCTTTCTTT
TRBD2,TRBV9,many,TRBJ2-3,CASSVGGTSSADTQYF,TGTGCCAGCAGCGTAGGGGGGACTAGTTCAGCCGATACGCAGTATTTT
TRBD1,TRBV20-1,-,TRBJ1-5,CSARDARTGGVDQPQHF,TGCAGTGCTAGAGATGCTAGGACAGGGGGCGTAGATCAGCCCCAGCATTTT
-,TRBV11-1,many,TRBJ2-7,CASSLDGRFLWNEQYF,TGTGCCAGCAGCTTAGACGGAAGGTTTTTATGGAACGAGCAGTACTTC
-,TRBV20-1,once,TRBJ1-1,CSARMNTEAFF,TGCAGTGCTAGGATGAACACTGAAGCTTTCTTT
-,TRBV6-2/TRBV6-3,many,TRBJ2-1,CASSYEGINEQFF,TGTGCCAGCAGTTACGAGGGGATTAATGAGCAGTTCTTC
-,TRBV9,many,TRBJ1-1,CASTKSGAWGTEAFF,TGTGCCAGCACCAAATCCGGGGCATGGGGCACTGAAGCTTTCTTT
TRBD2,TRBV6-1,-,TRBJ2-1,CASSKLAKTYNEQFF,TGTGCCAGCAGTAAACTAGCGAAGACCTACAATGAGCAGTTCTTC
-,TRBV3-2,many,TRBJ1-5,CASSLHNPEDQPQHF,TGTGCCAGCAGCCTCCACAACCCAGAGGATCAGCCCCAGCATTTT
-,TRBV20-1,many,TRBJ2-7,CSARDRAGSYEQYF,TGCAGTGCTAGAGATAGGGCAGGCTCCTACGAGCAGTACTTC
-,TRBV3-1,many,TRBJ1-2,CASSQANRIFNYGYTF,TGTGCCAGCAGCCAAGCGAACCGTATATTTAACTATGGCTACACCTTC
-,TRBV9,few,TRBJ1-6,CASSVEGDRNSPLHF,TGTGCCAGCAGCGTAGAGGGGGATCGAAATTCACCCCTCCACTTT
TRBD1,TRBV11-2,many,TRBJ1-2,CASSLSAGGPGYTF,TGTGCCAGCAGCTTATCAGCAGGGGGTCCAGGCTACACCTTC
-,TRBV7-2,many,TRBJ1-5,CASSQDEGGHQPQHF,TGTGCCAGCAGCCAGGATGAGGGGGGCCATCAGCCCCAGCATTTT
-,TRBV28,many,TRBJ1-4,CASSLTRGGADGEKLFF,TGTGCCAGCAGTTTGACCCGGGGGGGCGCCGATGGTGAAAAACTGTTTTTT
-,TRBV6-1,few,TRBJ2-1,CASTPWQFSSYNEQFF,TGTGCCAGCACCCCCTGGCAGTTTAGCTCCTACAATGAGCAGTTCTTC
TRBD1,TRBV4-1,-,TRBJ2-1,CASSQDRDRAYNEQFF,TGCGCCAGCAGCCAAGACCGGGACAGGGCCTACAATGAGCAGTTCTTC
-,TRBV28,many,TRBJ2-7,CASSPRDIPYEQYF,TGTGCCAGCAGTCCGCGGGACATCCCCTACGAGCAGTACTTC
TRBD2,TRBV5-5,many,TRBJ2-7,CASRSGLAGAYEQYF,TGTGCCAGCAGATCGGGACTAGCGGGAGCCTACGAGCAGTACTTC
TRBD2,TRBV7-2,many,TRBJ2-7,CASSLSVSGRYEQYF,TGTGCCAGCAGCTTATCCGTCAGCGGGAGGTACGAGCAGTACTTC
-,TRBV18,many,TRBJ2-2,CASSPDWTGELFF,TGTGCCAGCTCACCAGACTGGACCGGGGAGCTGTTTTTT
TRBD2,TRBV10-2,many,TRBJ2-1,CASSGLAGGWEQFF,TGCGCCAGCAGTGGACTAGCGGGAGGCTGGGAGCAGTTCTTC
TRBD2,TRBV7-2,many,TRBJ2-1,CASSYQPGLVFNEQFF,TGTGCCAGCAGCTACCAACCGGGACTAGTATTCAATGAGCAGTTCTTC
-,TRBV7-2,few,TRBJ2-5,CASSNAETQYF,TGTGCCAGCAGCAATGCTGAGACCCAGTACTTC
-,TRBV10-2,-,TRBJ1-1,CASKRGETEAFF,TGCGCCAGCAAGAGAGGGGAGACTGAAGCTTTCTTT
-,TRBV2,many,TRBJ1-6,CASSERSNSPLHF,TGTGCCAGCAGTGAACGCTCGAATTCACCCCTCCACTTT
-,TRBV18,many,TRBJ1-1,CASSPRVTGDTEAFF,TGTGCCAGCTCACCAAGGGTGACAGGCGATACTGAAGCTTTCTTT
-,TRBV13,-,TRBJ2-7,CASSAGVARGYEQYF,TGTGCCAGCAGCGCCGGCGTGGCACGGGGGTACGAGCAGTACTTC
TRBD1,TRBV18,many,TRBJ1-5,CASSQDRVQPQHF,TGTGCCAGCTCACAGGACAGGGTTCAGCCCCAGCATTTT
-,TRBV4-1,many,TRBJ1-5,CASSQRASEGNQPQHF,TGCGCCAGCAGCCAACGGGCCTCGGAGGGCAATCAGCCCCAGCATTTT
-,TRBV11-2,many,TRBJ2-1,CASSLYGGRSEQFF,TGTGCCAGCAGCTTATATGGAGGGCGGAGTGAGCAGTTCTTC
TRBD1,TRBV7-9,many,TRBJ1-1,CASSWTGTEAFF,TGTGCCAGCAGCTGGACAGGAACTGAAGCTTTCTTT
TRBD1,TRBV6-1,many,TRBJ1-2,CASSPEPGQGHNLNYGYTF,TGTGCCAGCAGTCCCGAACCGGGACAGGGGCACAACCTTAACTATGGCTACACCTTC
-,TRBV6-4,-,TRBJ2-1,CASSDMAGTYNEQFF,TGTGCCAGCAGTGATATGGCAGGAACCTACAATGAGCAGTTCTTC
-,TRBV20-1,few,TRBJ2-7,CSASRPQEPTVQYF,TGCAGTGCTAGCCGACCACAAGAGCCTACGGTGCAGTACTTC
-,TRBV7-8,many,TRBJ1-1,CASSLGRRGTEAFF,TGTGCCAGCAGCTTAGGTCGAAGGGGCACTGAAGCTTTCTTT
-,TRBV12-3/TRBV12-4,many,TRBJ1-2,CASTPGRGYGYTF,TGTGCCAGCACCCCGGGGCGGGGATATGGCTACACCTTC
TRBD1,TRBV6-4,few,TRBJ1-2,CASSPGQVNYGYTF,TGTGCCAGCAGTCCAGGACAGGTTAACTATGGCTACACCTTC
-,TRBV6-1,many,TRBJ1-5,CASSPQDPDANQPQHF,TGTGCCAGCAGCCCCCAGGACCCGGATGCCAATCAGCCCCAGCATTTT
TRBD2,TRBV2,many,TRBJ2-1,CASQRLAGSEQFF,TGTGCCAGCCAACGACTAGCGGGCAGTGAGCAGTTCTTC
TRBD2,TRBV5-1,many,TRBJ2-2,CASSRLAGGSGTGELFF,TGCGCCAGCAGTAGACTAGCGGGGGGTTCCGGCACCGGGGAGCTGTTTTTT
-,TRBV11-2,-,TRBJ2-2,CAARVGRDTGELFF,TGTGCCGCCAGAGTGGGGCGGGACACCGGGGAGCTGTTTTTT
-,TRBV7-8,-,TRBJ1-1,CAGSLGINREAFF,TGTGCCGGCAGCTTAGGCATCAACAGGGAAGCTTTCTTT
TRBD2,TRBV5-1,-,TRBJ2-1,CASSSYSGTYNEQFF,TGCGCCAGCAGCTCTTACAGCGGGACCTACAATGAGCAGTTCTTC
-,TRBV20-1,many,TRBJ2-7,CSAALLWGGSYEQYF,TGCAGTGCCGCCCTCCTCTGGGGCGGCTCCTACGAGCAGTACTTC
-,TRBV7-3,-,TRBJ2-3,CASSLTGVKTDTQYF,TGTGCCAGCAGCTTAACCGGCGTAAAAACAGATACGCAGTATTTT
-,TRBV7-9,-,TRBJ1-5,CASSSNREGDQPQHF,TGTGCCAGCAGCTCTAACAGGGAGGGGGATCAGCCCCAGCATTTT
-,TRBV6-5,few,TRBJ2-2,CASSYTRVADTGELFF,TGTGCCAGCAGTTACACGAGAGTAGCTGACACCGGGGAGCTGTTTTTT
-,TRBV7-9,many,TRBJ1-1,CASSLGDRNTEAFF,TGTGCCAGCAGCTTGGGGGATCGAAACACTGAAGCTTTCTTT
-,TRBV7-9,many,TRBJ1-2,CASSSNSGGSSYTF,TGTGCCAGCAGCTCGAACAGTGGCGGGAGCTCGTACACCTTC
TRBD2,TRBV20-1,many,TRBJ2-7,CSARGGLAGLYEQYF,TGCAGTGCTAGGGGGGGACTAGCGGGCCTCTACGAGCAGTACTTC
-,TRBV28,many,TRBJ1-1,CASSLGGRAPEAFF,TGTGCCAGCAGTTTGGGGGGAAGAGCGCCTGAAGCTTTCTTT
-,TRBV28,many,TRBJ2-1,CASSLGGQLSYNEQFF,TGTGCCAGCAGTCTCGGGGGACAGCTATCCTACAATGAGCAGTTCTTC
-,TRBV28,many,TRBJ1-5,CASFSRGGRNQPQHF,TGTGCCAGCTTTAGTAGGGGAGGTCGCAATCAGCCCCAGCATTTT
TRBD1,TRBV19,-,TRBJ1-5,CASSDRGMRNQPQHF,TGTGCCAGTAGTGACAGGGGGATGCGCAATCAGCCCCAGCATTTT
TRBD2,TRBV15,many,TRBJ2-7,CAVQTAGVYEQYF,TGTGCCGTACAGACAGCGGGAGTCTACGAGCAGTACTTC
-,TRBV5-6,few,TRBJ2-5,CASSLVGGRETQYF,TGTGCCAGCAGCTTGGTCGGGGGTCGGGAGACCCAGTACTTC
-,TRBV4-1,many,TRBJ2-7,CASSQSGGDRHLNEQYF,TGCGCCAGCAGCCAATCCGGTGGCGACAGGCACCTTAACGAGCAGTACTTC
-,TRBV7-9,-,TRBJ1-2,CASSINTNYGYTF,TGTGCCAGCAGCATAAACACGAACTATGGCTACACCTTC